These 19 T cell receptor beta chains originate from one sample sequenced in a study of beta chain features in type 1 diabetes (dated by TCRdb to the late 2010s). Libraries were prepared through the immunoSEQ multiplex PCR assay. The High Capacity cDNA Reverse Transcription Kit was used to reverse transcribe all of the isolated RNA, meaning that expressed TCRB transcripts were what got sequenced. TCRdb's version of the immuneACCESS table is confined to in-frame rearrangements and falls short of the full clone set. An unresolved V gene accounts for under half of the shortfall where checked; the remainder is of unknown origin. This sample is represented by 300,000 to 350,000 clones; around 20% of them were singletons. The leading ten clones occupy under 0.05% of the sample. The sample was naive CD4+ T cells from blood. The cell subset or site label for this specimen denotes: true naive CD4+ T cells. These receptors all come from a woman under 30 in good health.

This clone was counted only a few times. The chain combines TRBV6-1 with TRBJ2-7, with TRBD1 matching over 7 bases. V shed 8 bases and J 9 bases; nucleotides not matched to a gene: 10. Germline V gene lookup returns CDR1 MNHNS and CDR2 SASEGT. This CDR3 has 12 residues. The DNA for the CDR3 is TGTGCCAGCGGCTCCGGACAGGCGGGGCAGTACTTC. Translation gives CASGSGQAGQYF.

This clone was seen only a few times. The gene calls are TRBV15 and TRBJ1-2, with unresolved D. V shed 5 bases and J shed 1 base, with 8 bases lying between them. Germline V gene lookup returns CDR1 LNHNV and CDR2 YYDKDF (reference sequence). The length of the CDR3 is 13 residues. This chain's CDR3 is CATSFDINYGYTF. The DNA for the CDR3 is TGTGCCACCAGCTTTGACATTAACTATGGCTACACCTTC.

This clone has only one observation. J is TRBJ1-4 and V is TRBV9; the D gene is possibly TRBD1 (6 bases). CDR3 length: 16 amino acids. The V gene's germline CDR1 is SGDLS and CDR2 YYNGEE. V was clipped by 2 bases and J by 3 bases, with 14 bases between them. The CDR3 is CASSVGPGVANEKLFF. CDR3 in DNA: TGTGCCAGCAGCGTGGGACCAGGGGTGGCTAATGAAAAACTGTTTTTT. Looking up the rest from reference TRBV9 and TRBJ1-4 gives the full variable domain: DSGVTQTPKHLITATGQRVTLRCSPRSGDLSVYWYQQSLDQGLQFLIQYYNGEERAKGNILERFSAQQFPDLHSELNLSSLELGDSALYFCASSVGPGVANEKLFFGSGTQLSVL.

This clone appeared a few times. The chain joins TRBV6-5 to TRBJ2-7, with a tentative D call TRBD1 (6 bases). The CDR3 is 14 amino acids. From germline, CDR1 is MNHEY and CDR2 SVGAGI. V lost 2 bases, J lost 7 bases, and 15 bases lay in between. Written as DNA, the CDR3 is TGTGCCAGCAGTTACGGACAGATCCAGGGGGAGCAGTACTTC. This sequence encodes CASSYGQIQGEQYF.

This clone was seen a handful of times. The CDR3 here is CAMGEGPRGYEQYF. CDR3 nucleotides: TGTGCCATGGGGGAGGGGCCCCGAGGTTACGAGCAGTACTTC. V is TRBV10-3 and J is TRBJ2-7; 7 bases are shared with TRBD2. V dropped 9 bases and J dropped 4; count of bases not matched to a gene: 12. The CDR3 totals 14 residues. CDR1 and CDR2 (germline): ENHRY, SYGVKD.

The sample holds a few counts of this clone. V gene TRBV11-3 combines with J gene TRBJ2-7; 10 positions match TRBD1. There are 15 residues in the CDR3. V shed 1 base, J shed 2 bases, and the junction held 2 bases outside the gene matches. Germline V gene lookup returns CDR1 SGHNT and CDR2 YENEEA. The CDR3 nucleotides read TGTGCCAGCAGCTTAGGGGGACAGGGGACCTACGAGCAGTACTTC. Its translation is CASSLGGQGTYEQYF.

In its sample, this clone was seen a few times. V is TRBV29-1 and J is TRBJ2-1; D possibly corresponds to TRBD1 (7 bases). This CDR3 comprises 14 residues. The germline gives CDR1 SQVTM, CDR2 ANQGSEA. The V gene lost 4 bases and the J gene lost 8 bases, with 18 bases spanning the gap. CDR3 nucleotides: TGCAGCGTTGGGGCCCAGGGGGGAGGCGATGAGCAGTTCTTC. Amino acid sequence: CSVGAQGGGDEQFF.

The J gene is TRBJ2-2, the V gene TRBV5-4, with D possibly matching TRBD1 (5 bases). This CDR3 comprises 14 residues. The ends were cut back, 3 bases at V and 2 bases at J, with 8 bases in the middle. Germline CDR1 is SGHNT and CDR2 is YYREEE (reference sequence). CDR3 nucleotide sequence: TGTGCCAGCAGCTCGTGGGGCAACACCGGGGAGCTGTTTTTT. This encodes CASSSWGNTGELFF.

This clone was recorded a few times. This chain connects TRBV4-2 to TRBJ2-7; 8 positions agree with TRBD2. Germline assignment: CDR1 LGHNA and CDR2 YNFKEQ. The CDR3 runs 16 residues. The ends lost 6 bases at V and 2 bases at J; junction bases unmatched: 12. CDR3 DNA sequence: TGTGCCAGCAGACAGGACGCGAATAGCGGGGCCTACGAGCAGTACTTC. Translating it yields CASRQDANSGAYEQYF.

This clone was picked up a small number of times. This chain uses TRBV9 with TRBJ2-3; D uncertain. The length of the CDR3 is 14 residues. The germline V and J ends were trimmed by 5 bases and 6 bases, with 16 bases remaining between them. The germline V gene encodes CDR1 SGDLS and CDR2 YYNGEE. CDR3 nucleotides: TGTGCCAGCAGTACCGGGTCTACAAGGGATACGCAGTATTTT. It codes for CASSTGSTRDTQYF.

The rearrangement uses TRBV29-1 and TRBJ2-6; TRBD1 aligns across 9 bases. V trimming: 6 bases; J trimming: 0 bases; junction bases outside the gene matches: 9. This CDR3 spans 17 amino acids. Germline-derived CDR1 and CDR2 are SQVTM and ANQGSEA. The CDR3 loop reads CSVLPGQGVSGANVLTF. The CDR3 nucleotides are TGCAGCGTCCTCCCGGGACAGGGCGTCTCTGGGGCCAACGTCCTGACTTTC.

The V gene is TRBV9, the J gene TRBJ1-2; D gene uncertain. V was clipped by 0 bases and J by 4 bases, with 7 bases between them. CDR1 and CDR2 from the germline V gene are SGDLS and YYNGEE. The CDR3 sequence is 13 residues long. The CDR3 reads CASSVAEAYGYTF. CDR3 nucleotides: TGTGCCAGCAGCGTAGCCGAGGCCTATGGCTACACCTTC.

The sample holds a few counts of this clone. CDR3 in DNA: TGTGCCAGCACCACAACGCTTCGGGTTGGCTACACCTTC. As protein: CASTTTLRVGYTF. The gene calls are TRBV6-5 and TRBJ1-2, with D hard to call. Trimming took 7 bases from V and 7 from J, leaving 16 bases between them. The V gene's germline CDR1 is MNHEY and CDR2 SVGAGI. The CDR3 loop spans 13 amino acids.

The gene calls are TRBV25-1 and TRBJ2-5; a weak D match, TRBD2 (5 bases). Trimming took 2 bases from V and 5 from J, leaving 9 bases between them. The CDR3 runs to 13 residues. Germline loops: CDR1 MGHDK, CDR2 SYGVNS. The CDR3 sequence: CASSEPSWETQYF. CDR3 sequence (DNA): TGTGCCAGCAGTGAACCTAGCTGGGAGACCCAGTACTTC.

V and J are TRBV5-1 and TRBJ1-2, with D unclear. This CDR3 comprises 15 residues. Deletions cut 0 bases from V and 7 bases from J, with 16 bases between. In germline, CDR1 is SGHRS, CDR2 YFSETQ. The CDR3: CASSLAAGLRVGYTF. The CDR3 DNA sequence: TGCGCCAGCAGCTTGGCCGCCGGCTTACGGGTTGGCTACACCTTC.

The V call is TRBV13, the J call TRBJ2-5, with TRBD1 matching 9 bases. This CDR3 has 15 residues. V trimming: 2 bases; J trimming: 5 bases; junction bases outside the gene matches: 6. CDR1 is PRHDT and CDR2 is FYEKMQ in the germline V gene (reference sequence). As DNA, the CDR3 is TGTGCCAGCAGCTTATTGGGACAGGGAATTGAGACCCAGTACTTC. This sequence encodes CASSLLGQGIETQYF.

The chain joins TRBV7-3 to TRBJ1-1; the match to TRBD1 covers 8 bases. Trimming took 5 bases from V and 7 from J; bases not matched to a gene: 9. The CDR3 has 14 residues. Germline V lookup: CDR1 SGHTA, CDR2 FQGTGA. CDR3 coding DNA: TGTGCCAGCAGCGCCGCAGGGGGCTTGGGTGAAGCTTTCTTT. This sequence encodes CASSAAGGLGEAFF.

The chain has TRBV7-2 and TRBJ1-3, with TRBD1 as a possible D gene (5 bases). The CDR3 has 14 amino acids. Germline assignment: CDR1 SGHTA and CDR2 FQGNSA. V lost 5 bases and J lost 2, with 10 bases in between. The CDR3 is CASSGGTAGNTIYF. CDR3 DNA: TGTGCCAGCAGCGGAGGGACTGCTGGAAACACCATATATTTT.

This clone has only a few counts. J is TRBJ2-7 and V is TRBV29-1, with D perhaps TRBD1 (5 bases). V was pared by 5 bases and J by 0 bases, with 11 bases between. In germline, CDR1 is SQVTM, CDR2 ANQGSEA. This CDR3 has 13 residues. CDR3 in amino acids: CSVIPGPSYEQYF. The CDR3 DNA reads TGCAGCGTTATCCCAGGGCCCTCCTACGAGCAGTACTTC.